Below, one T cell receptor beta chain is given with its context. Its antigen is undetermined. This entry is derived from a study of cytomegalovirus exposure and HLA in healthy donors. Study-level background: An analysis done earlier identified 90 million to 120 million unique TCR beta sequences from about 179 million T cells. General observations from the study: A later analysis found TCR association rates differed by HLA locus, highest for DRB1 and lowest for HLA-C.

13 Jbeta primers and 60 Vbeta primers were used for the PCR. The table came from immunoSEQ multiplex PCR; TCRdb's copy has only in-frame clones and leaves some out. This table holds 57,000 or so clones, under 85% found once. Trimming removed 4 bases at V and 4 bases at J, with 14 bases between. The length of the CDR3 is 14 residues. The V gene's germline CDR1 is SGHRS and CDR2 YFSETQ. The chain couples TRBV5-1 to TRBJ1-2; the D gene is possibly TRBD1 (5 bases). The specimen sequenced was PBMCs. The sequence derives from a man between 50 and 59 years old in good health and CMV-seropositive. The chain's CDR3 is CASSGSTATYGYTF. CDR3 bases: TGCGCCAGCAGCGGATCGACAGCAACCTATGGCTACACCTTC.